A single sample gave rise to the 8 T cell receptor beta chains below, sequenced in a study of control samples from healthy donors and cancer patients. Measured with immunoSEQ multiplex PCR; TCRdb has only the in-frame clones, and not every one. There are 63,000 or so clones in the sample; 89% occur only once, and around 5.5% lies in the top ten. Sequencing used PBMCs. The receptors derive from a man in his 60s with colorectal cancer.

The chain combines TRBV21-1 with TRBJ1-4; the table names TRBD1, a call not compared with the DNA. TRBV21-1 is termed a pseudogene. The CDR3 is 12 amino acids. CDR3 residues: CASSSHSEKLFF. Here the CDR3 DNA reads TGTGCCAGCAGCTCCCACAGTGAAAAACTGTTTTTT.

The V call is TRBV6-2 or TRBV6-3, the J call TRBJ2-2, with 8 bases aligning to TRBD1. CDR1 is MNHEY and CDR2 is SVGEGT in the germline V gene. V trimming: 0 bases; J trimming: 3 bases; junction bases outside the gene matches: 6. The CDR3 contains 17 residues. CDR3 amino acids: CASSYSYRTGYTGELFF. In DNA, the CDR3 is TGTGCCAGCAGTTACTCCTACCGGACAGGGTACACCGGGGAGCTGTTTTTT.

The chain combines TRBV3-1 (or the pseudogene TRBV3-2) with TRBJ1-6; maybe TRBD1 (5 bases). The CDR3 totals 16 residues. Trimming cost V 1 base and J 10 bases, with 17 bases left between them. Germline loops: CDR1 LGHDT, CDR2 YNNKEL (reference sequence). CDR3: CASSQGGAGKGSPLHF. The CDR3 coding sequence is TGTGCCAGCAGCCAAGGCGGGGCCGGCAAAGGATCACCCCTCCACTTT.

The chain combines TRBV6-1 with TRBJ1-2; tentatively, D is TRBD1 (6 bases). This CDR3 is 14 amino acids long. Germline V gives CDR1 MNHNS, CDR2 SASEGT. Trimming shortened V by 3 bases and J by 8 bases, and 16 bases separated the two germline ends. CDR3 protein: CASSDDRGGGGYTF. In DNA form, the CDR3 reads TGTGCCAGCAGTGACGATCGAGGGGGGGGCGGCTACACCTTC.

This sequence joins TRBV19 and TRBJ1-3; D remains unclear. This CDR3 has 13 amino acids. Germline CDR1 is LNHDA and CDR2 is SQIVND (reference sequence). Trimming removed 10 bases at V and 8 bases at J, with 18 bases between. CDR3 sequence: CATQDSVIDTIYF. The CDR3 DNA is TGTGCCACCCAGGACTCCGTTATTGACACCATATATTTT.

This rearrangement joins TRBV5-6 to TRBJ2-7; the D gene is possibly TRBD1 (6 bases). The ends were cut back, 2 bases at V and 3 bases at J, with 12 bases in the middle. The germline V gene has CDR1 SGHDT and CDR2 YYEEEE. There are 14 residues in the CDR3. CDR3 sequence (DNA): TGTGCCAGCAGCTTCCGCCCACAGGGCTACGAGCAGTACTTC. Protein product: CASSFRPQGYEQYF.

The rearrangement uses TRBV19 and TRBJ2-3; D not certain. The CDR3 loop spans 16 amino acids. The germline CDR1 and CDR2 sequences are LNHDA and SQIVND (reference sequence). V lost 3 bases to trimming and J lost 0 bases, with 13 bases between them. CDR3 nucleotides: TGTGCCAGTAGTATCCTTAGTGGGCCTAGCACAGATACGCAGTATTTT. It is translated as CASSILSGPSTDTQYF.

The genes are TRBV5-1 and TRBJ2-5; D may be TRBD2 (6 bases). The DNA matches TRBJ2-7 better at its end, which makes the J call doubtful. Germline values: CDR1 SGHRS, CDR2 YFSETQ. CDR3 length: 14 amino acids. The CDR3 sequence is CASSFSGTVDEQYF. In DNA, the CDR3 is TGCGCCAGCAGCTTTTCAGGGACTGTAGACGAGCAGTACTTC.